This T cell receptor beta chain was found in a study of shared clonotypes between healthy human individuals. Study as a whole: Three plates were used per donor for CD4 naive, three for CD4 memory, two for CD8 naive and one for CD8 memory. Notes on the study in general: For sorted subsets, rarefaction showed incomplete sequencing despite large depth.

Clones were sequenced by immunoSEQ multiplex PCR, and TCRdb holds only the in-frame ones, with some missing. The sample carries roughly 2.4 million clones, approximately 94% recorded once. This clone is a singleton in its sample. What it binds is not known. A CD45RA-negative memory subset and a CD45RA+ naive subset were separated from the CD4+ cells. The germline V and J ends were trimmed by 3 bases and 3 bases, with 10 bases remaining between them. The germline CDR1 and CDR2 sequences are SGDLS and YYNGEE. This CDR3 is 14 amino acids long. The V and J genes are TRBV9 and TRBJ1-3, with D possibly TRBD1 on 6 matching bases. This sequence originates from a man between 18 and 35 years old in good health. The source material was naive CD4+ T cells sorted from blood. Subset in this sample: CD45RA+ positively selected. The CDR3 DNA follows: TGTGCCAGCAGCGCCGGGGGCGATGGAAACACCATATATTTT. It translates to CASSAGGDGNTIYF.